This entry concerns a single T cell receptor beta chain. The data belong to a study of T cells expressing NK-cell markers. Germline V CDR1 and CDR2: MNHEY, SVGAGI. The CDR3 extends over 17 amino acids. Beta-chain TCR cDNA was generated via 5'RACE template switching with UMIs. TCRdb reprocessed the 5' RACE reads and stores each CDR3 protein as one record, lacking DNA. This listing includes about 440,000 distinct CDR3 sequences. The chain combines TRBV6-5 with TRBJ2-3; lacking DNA, the TRBD2 call made by TCRdb goes unchecked. This receptor was identified in a woman between 18 and 75 years old in good health. The sample taken for sequencing was blood T cells: a sorted CD56 or NKG2C T cell subset, CD4+ or CD8+ T cells, or bulk PBMC T cells (not recorded which). The CDR3 sequence is CASSYGLAGIDTDTQYF.